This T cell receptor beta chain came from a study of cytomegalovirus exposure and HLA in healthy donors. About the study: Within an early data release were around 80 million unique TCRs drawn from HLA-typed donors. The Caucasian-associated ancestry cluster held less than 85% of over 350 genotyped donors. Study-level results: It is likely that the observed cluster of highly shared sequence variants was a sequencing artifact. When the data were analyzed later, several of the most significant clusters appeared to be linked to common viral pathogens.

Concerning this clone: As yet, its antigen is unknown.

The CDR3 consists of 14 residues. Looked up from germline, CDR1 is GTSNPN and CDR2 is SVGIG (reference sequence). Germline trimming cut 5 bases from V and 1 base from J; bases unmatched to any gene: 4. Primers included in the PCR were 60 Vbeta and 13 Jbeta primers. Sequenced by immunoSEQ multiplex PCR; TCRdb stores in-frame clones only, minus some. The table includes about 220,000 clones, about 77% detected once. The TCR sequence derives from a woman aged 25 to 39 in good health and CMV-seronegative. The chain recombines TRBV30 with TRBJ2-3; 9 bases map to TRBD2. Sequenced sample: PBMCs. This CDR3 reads CAWEAGGRTDTQYF. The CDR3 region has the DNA TGTGCCTGGGAGGCGGGGGGGCGCACAGATACGCAGTATTTT.